This T cell receptor (beta chain) appears in the sequencing data of a study of identical twins. Whole-study findings and limits: Fewer insertions were carried by abundant cord blood beta clonotypes, but none was seen in memory repertoires.

Germline V gene lookup returns CDR1 DFQATT and CDR2 SNEGSKA (reference sequence). The CDR3 sequence is 17 residues long. The ends lost 1 base at V and 6 bases at J; junction bases unmatched: 10. Turning to this clonotype: Its antigen remains unknown.

One entry per CDR3 protein results from TCRdb running MiXCR on the 5' RACE reads. The data contain about 700,000 distinct CDR3 sequences, 8.6% of them singletons. This sample also appeared in a second study, on yellow fever vaccine responses in identical twins.

This chain uses TRBV20-1 with TRBJ2-3; TRBD2 aligns across 13 bases. Source material: PBMCs. This TCR derives from a woman aged 18-29 years in good health. CDR3 sequence reads: CSARGAQLAGGPDTQYF. CDR3 in DNA: TGCAGTGCTAGAGGGGCCCAACTAGCGGGGGGGCCTGATACGCAGTATTTT.